What follows are 12 T cell receptor beta chains derived from one specimen sequenced in a study of T cell responses to AZD1222 COVID-19 vaccine (dated by TCRdb to 2020 to 2023). Libraries were constructed by the immunoSEQ multiplex PCR assay. TCRdb obtained this table from immuneACCESS and retained in-frame rearrangements with V and J assigned. These tables miss some clones; where compared with another copy, unresolved V genes account for less than half of the shortfall, and the remainder is unexplained. Within this sample are tens of thousands of clones, with more than 85% of them counted one time only. The top ten hold roughly 5% of the sample. The label giving this sample's time point can be read as: about 28 days (+/-7) after the second vaccine dose. Sequences were derived from peripheral blood, sampled 28 days after the second AZD1222 dose. These receptors were taken from an adult who received the AZD1222 COVID-19 vaccine.

The DNA for the CDR3 is TGTGCCAGCACGGGGTCAGGGGCCAGGAACACCGGGGAGCTGTTTTTT. This encodes CASTGSGARNTGELFF. This chain joins TRBV27 and TRBJ2-2; D perhaps matches TRBD1 (6 bases). V was cut by 7 bases and J by 1 base, with 16 bases left in between. The germline CDR1 and CDR2 sequences are MNHEY and SMNVEV (reference sequence). CDR3 size: 16 residues.

The chain joins TRBV4-3 to TRBJ2-2; D is undetermined. The germline V and J ends were trimmed by 0 bases and 9 bases, with 11 bases remaining between them. The CDR3 runs 14 residues. Looked up from germline, CDR1 is LGHNA and CDR2 is YSLEER. CDR3 in DNA: TGCGCCAGCAGCCAAGATCCGGCAGGCTGGGAGCTGTTTTTT. Translation: CASSQDPAGWELFF.

The chain uses TRBV7-3 and TRBJ1-6; possible D gene TRBD1, 6 bases. With 2 bases removed from V and 9 bases from J, the gap between germline ends came to 17 bases. This CDR3 comprises 16 residues. Germline V gives CDR1 SGHTA, CDR2 FQGTGA. The CDR3, as DNA: TGTGCCAGCAGCTTAGGACTAGGACAGTTATCTTCACCCCTCCACTTT. Its protein is CASSLGLGQLSSPLHF.

The table lists this clone with a count of one. The chain has TRBV19 and TRBJ2-7, with D unresolved. Between the trimmed V and J ends, which lost 0 bases and 2 bases, there was a span of 11 bases. The germline CDR1 and CDR2 sequences are LNHDA and SQIVND (reference sequence). CDR3 length: 15 residues. The CDR3 DNA sequence: TGTGCCAGTAGTATAGATGAAGCTGGAACCTACGAGCAGTACTTC. Its protein product is CASSIDEAGTYEQYF.

The chain recombines TRBV27 with TRBJ1-5; the D gene is possibly TRBD1 (6 bases). The germline V and J ends were trimmed by 6 bases and 7 bases, with 16 bases remaining between them. The CDR3 covers 14 residues. CDR1 and CDR2 (germline): MNHEY, SMNVEV (reference sequence). CDR3: CASRGRGARQPQHF. In DNA, the CDR3 is TGTGCCAGCAGGGGACGGGGGGCCCGGCAGCCCCAGCATTTT.

The V gene is TRBV6-6, the J gene TRBJ2-3, with 8 bases lining up with TRBD2. The CDR3 loop spans 15 amino acids. The junction had 7 bases not matched to a gene; V was cut back by 0 bases and J by 8 bases. From germline, CDR1 is MNHNY and CDR2 SVGAGI (reference sequence). Here the CDR3 DNA reads TGTGCCAGCAGTTACTCAGCGGGAGTGGTGGGTACGCAGTATTTT. As protein: CASSYSAGVVGTQYF.

The chain links TRBV3-1 (or the pseudogene TRBV3-2) to TRBJ1-2; 8 bases match TRBD1. The V segment lost 1 base and the J segment 8 bases; nucleotides outside the gene matches: 9. This CDR3 comprises 15 residues. Looked up from germline, CDR1 is LGHDT and CDR2 is YNNKEL (reference sequence). The CDR3 is CASSQGRTGTGGYTF. Here the CDR3 DNA reads TGTGCCAGCAGCCAAGGACGGACAGGGACGGGGGGCTACACCTTC.

This clone was seen once. The chain has TRBV5-5 and TRBJ2-5; D possibly corresponds to TRBD1 (6 bases). Deletions cut 4 bases from V and 5 bases from J, with 12 bases between. Germline CDR1 SGHKS, CDR2 YYEKEE (reference sequence). This CDR3 is built from 13 residues. CDR3 sequence: CASSPPGVETQYF. CDR3 in DNA: TGTGCCAGCAGCCCTCCAGGGGTGGAGACCCAGTACTTC. Drawing the rest from reference TRBV5-5 and TRBJ2-5, the complete variable domain is DAGVTQSPTHLIKTRGQQVTLRCSPISGHKSVSWYQQVLGQGPQFIFQYYEKEERGRGNFPDRFSARQFPNYSSELNVNALLLGDSALYLCASSPPGVETQYFGPGTRLLVL.

This clone was found once. It is likely a read error, because the conserved phenylalanine at the end of the CDR3 is missing. No DNA is shown, since the ends of the CDR3 on it are uncertain; the CDR3 is the one TCRdb lists. The V gene is TRBV19, the J gene TRBJ1-1. The CDR3 comprises 9 residues, both ends counted. Germline CDR1 is LNHDA and CDR2 is SQIVND (reference sequence). Here the CDR3 reads CASSIGSFL.

This clone was observed a handful of times. The junction and the germline gene differ at one end; a read error may be behind it. This sequence joins TRBV5-1 and TRBJ2-1; 9 bases match TRBD2. This CDR3 is built from 14 residues. Germline CDR1 is SGHRS and CDR2 is YFSETQ. In DNA form, the CDR3 reads TGCGCCAGCAGTTTGGCTAGCGGGAACTTTGAGCAGTTCTTC. It is translated as CASSLASGNFEQFF.

The chain employs TRBV19 and TRBJ2-3, with D perhaps matching TRBD2 (6 bases). The CDR3 consists of 14 residues. Trimming removed 4 bases from V and 3 bases from J, with 11 bases in between. Germline V lookup: CDR1 LNHDA, CDR2 SQIVND (reference sequence). Written as DNA, the CDR3 is TGTGCCAGTAGTAGGGGGGAATGGACAGATACGCAGTATTTT. This sequence encodes CASSRGEWTDTQYF.

The chain joins TRBV7-9 to TRBJ2-3, with 8 nucleotides matching TRBD2. The CDR3 covers 14 residues. The trim removed 8 bases at V and 1 base at J, leaving 5 bases unmatched. The germline CDR1 and CDR2 sequences are SEHNR and FQNEAQ (reference sequence). The CDR3 loop reads CASGLTSGTDTQYF. CDR3 nucleotides: TGTGCCAGCGGGCTGACTAGCGGCACAGATACGCAGTATTTT.